What follows are 14 T cell receptor beta chains derived from one specimen sequenced in a study of control samples from healthy donors and cancer patients. The table came from immunoSEQ multiplex PCR; TCRdb's copy has only in-frame clones and leaves some out. The sample lists fewer than 40,000 clones; around 94% were seen once. Sequencing used blood. These receptors originate from a man aged 55 to 70 in good health.

The rearrangement links TRBV6-5 to TRBJ1-2; 9 positions agree with TRBD1. V was pared by 5 bases and J by 7 bases, with 5 bases of the junction left unmatched. From germline, CDR1 is MNHEY and CDR2 SVGAGI. CDR3 length equals 13 residues. CDR3 DNA sequence: TGTGCCAGCAGTCCAACAGGGGGCTTTGGCTACACCTTC. Translating gives CASSPTGGFGYTF.

The chain carries TRBV18 and TRBJ2-5, with D uncertain. The CDR3 consists of 13 residues. Trimming left V 4 bases short and J 4 bases short, with 10 bases between. The germline V gene has CDR1 KGHSH and CDR2 LQKENI. In nucleotides, the CDR3 is TGTGCCAGCTCACAGCAGAATGGAGAGACCCAGTACTTC. This encodes CASSQQNGETQYF.

In DNA form, the CDR3 reads TGTGCCAGCAGCCAAGGGCAGTCCCAAGAGACCCAGTACTTC. As protein: CASSQGQSQETQYF. The chain employs TRBV3-1 (or the pseudogene TRBV3-2) and TRBJ2-5; D ambiguous. From germline, CDR1 is LGHDT and CDR2 YNNKEL (reference sequence). The CDR3 has 14 amino acids. Trimming stripped 1 base from V and 1 base from J, with 7 bases between.

The chain links TRBV5-1 to TRBJ2-3, with D perhaps assigned TRBD1 or TRBD2 (6 bases each). Germline values: CDR1 SGHRS, CDR2 YFSETQ. Deletions cut 5 bases from V and 1 base from J, with 17 bases between. The CDR3 is 16 residues long. CDR3 DNA: TGCGCCAGCAGTATCGGGGGCCCTCTTGGCACAGATACGCAGTATTTT. Translated, it gives CASSIGGPLGTDTQYF.

This clone was picked up one time. This chain connects TRBV4-2 to TRBJ2-6, with 7 bases matching TRBD1. Looked up from germline, CDR1 is LGHNA and CDR2 is YNFKEQ. The J segment lost 4 bases and the V segment lost 1 base, leaving 4 bases of the junction unmatched. This CDR3 contains 16 residues. For the CDR3, the DNA is TGTGCCAGCAGCCAAGGCGACAGGGCCGGGGCCAACGTCCTGACTTTC. The encoded protein is CASSQGDRAGANVLTF.

The V gene is TRBV7-7, the J gene TRBJ2-5; 7 positions agree with TRBD2. V was pared by 0 bases and J by 4 bases, with 2 bases of the junction left unmatched. Germline CDR1 is SSHAT and CDR2 is FNYEAQ (reference sequence). The CDR3 is 14 amino acids. The CDR3 DNA sequence: TGTGCCAGCAGCTTAGCGGGGGAGGGAGAGACCCAGTACTTC. Translated, it gives CASSLAGEGETQYF.

The rearrangement joins TRBV29-1 to TRBJ1-1, with D possibly being TRBD1 (5 bases). The V gene's germline CDR1 is SQVTM and CDR2 ANQGSEA. The CDR3 length is 12 residues. Trimming removed 4 bases at V and 4 bases at J, with 10 bases between. In DNA, the CDR3 is TGCAGCGTTGCAGACAGTAGCACTGAAGCTTTCTTT. Translated, it gives CSVADSSTEAFF. Based on the CDR3 plus reference TRBV29-1 and TRBJ1-1, the full variable domain is SAVISQKPSRDICQRGTSLTIQCQVDSQVTMMFWYRQQPGQSLTLIATANQGSEATYESGFVIDKFPISRPNLTFSTLTVSNMSPEDSSIYLCSVADSSTEAFFGQGTRLTVV.

The chain employs TRBV19 and TRBJ1-6; 7 bases are shared with TRBD1. V dropped 9 bases and J dropped 4; count of bases not matched to a gene: 9. The CDR3 runs to 15 residues. Germline V gene data show CDR1 as LNHDA and CDR2 as SQIVND (reference sequence). CDR3 sequence: CASSPQGGYNSPLHF. The CDR3 region has the DNA TGTGCCAGCAGTCCCCAGGGGGGGTATAATTCACCCCTCCACTTT. Complete variable domain (other parts from reference TRBV19 and TRBJ1-6): DGGITQSPKYLFRKEGQNVTLSCEQNLNHDAMYWYRQDPGQGLRLIYYSQIVNDFQKGDIAEGYSVSREKKESFPLTVTSAQKNPTAFYLCASSPQGGYNSPLHFGNGTRLTVT.

This clone showed up just once. This sequence joins TRBV5-1 and TRBJ2-7; D is possibly TRBD2 (6 bases). Trimming removed 5 bases from V and 1 base from J, with 19 bases in between. The CDR3 is made up of 16 amino acids. Per the germline V gene, CDR1 is SGHRS and CDR2 is YFSETQ. This chain's CDR3 is CASSRDRDSGSYEQYF. In DNA form, the CDR3 reads TGCGCCAGCAGTCGAGACCGGGACTCCGGGTCCTACGAGCAGTACTTC.

The chain links TRBV5-1 to TRBJ1-4; 11 nucleotides line up with TRBD1. The CDR3 contains 17 residues. Germline V gene lookup returns CDR1 SGHRS and CDR2 YFSETQ. V dropped 4 bases and J dropped 1; count of bases not matched to a gene: 6. The DNA for the CDR3 is TGCGCCAGCAGCGGAGGACAGGGGGCTGTAACTAATGAAAAACTGTTTTTT. Residues: CASSGGQGAVTNEKLFF.

CDR3 DNA sequence: TGTGCCAGCAGTTACTCGAGGTTTGGAGGGAATACCTACGAGCAGTACTTC. It translates to CASSYSRFGGNTYEQYF. J is TRBJ2-7 and V is TRBV6-2 or TRBV6-3, with a possible D match to TRBD2 (6 bases). Trimming removed 0 bases at V and 2 bases at J, with 17 bases between. CDR1 and CDR2 from the germline V gene are MNHEY and SVGEGT. CDR3 length: 17 residues.

The V and J genes are TRBV9 and TRBJ1-5, with D possibly being TRBD1 (6 bases). V shed 3 bases and J shed 7 bases, with 17 bases lying between them. The CDR3 covers 15 residues. Looked up from germline, CDR1 is SGDLS and CDR2 is YYNGEE. The CDR3 DNA follows: TGTGCCAGCAGCGCGTTTCAGGGGATTGGGCAGCCCCAGCATTTT. The encoded protein is CASSAFQGIGQPQHF.

The gene calls are TRBV19 and TRBJ1-3; 8 bases match TRBD1. The CDR3 sequence is 19 residues long. J gave up 0 bases and V 6 bases, and 16 bases lay outside the gene matches. Germline values: CDR1 LNHDA, CDR2 SQIVND (reference sequence). This CDR3 reads CASSPPGQASRRSGNTIYF. Written as DNA, the CDR3 is TGTGCCAGTAGCCCCCCGGGACAGGCATCCAGGCGCTCTGGAAACACCATATATTTT.

The chain carries TRBV15 and TRBJ1-3; weak D call: TRBD1 (5 bases). Germline values: CDR1 LNHNV, CDR2 YYDKDF (reference sequence). The CDR3 runs 16 residues. V shed 4 bases and J shed 0 bases, with 13 bases lying between them. The CDR3 nucleotides read TGTGCCACCAGCAAGGGCGGGGCCCTCTCTGGAAACACCATATATTTT. This gives the protein CATSKGGALSGNTIYF.